The entry below gives a single T cell receptor beta chain sequence along with its context. V was clipped by 5 bases and J by 5 bases; unmatched bases: 8. Germline V CDR1 and CDR2: SGHRS, YFSETQ. The CDR3 sequence is 16 residues long. This record belongs to a study of OX40 agonist ivuxolimab in advanced cancers. Study context: Partial responses were achieved by three patients: one hepatocellular carcinoma, two cutaneous melanoma.

Measured with immunoSEQ multiplex PCR; TCRdb has only the in-frame clones, and not every one. The sample yields about 140,000 clones, over 75% seen once. V is TRBV5-1 and J is TRBJ2-5, with 14 bases aligning to TRBD2. This receptor was taken from an adult with an advanced solid tumor such as melanoma, head and neck, liver or kidney cancer. This sample comprised CD4+ or CD8+ T cells sorted from blood, obtained in a trial of the OX40 agonist ivuxolimab. The CDR3 DNA follows: TGCGCCAGCAGACCCGGGACTAGCGGGAGCTGGGAGACCCAGTACTTC. Its translation is CASRPGTSGSWETQYF.